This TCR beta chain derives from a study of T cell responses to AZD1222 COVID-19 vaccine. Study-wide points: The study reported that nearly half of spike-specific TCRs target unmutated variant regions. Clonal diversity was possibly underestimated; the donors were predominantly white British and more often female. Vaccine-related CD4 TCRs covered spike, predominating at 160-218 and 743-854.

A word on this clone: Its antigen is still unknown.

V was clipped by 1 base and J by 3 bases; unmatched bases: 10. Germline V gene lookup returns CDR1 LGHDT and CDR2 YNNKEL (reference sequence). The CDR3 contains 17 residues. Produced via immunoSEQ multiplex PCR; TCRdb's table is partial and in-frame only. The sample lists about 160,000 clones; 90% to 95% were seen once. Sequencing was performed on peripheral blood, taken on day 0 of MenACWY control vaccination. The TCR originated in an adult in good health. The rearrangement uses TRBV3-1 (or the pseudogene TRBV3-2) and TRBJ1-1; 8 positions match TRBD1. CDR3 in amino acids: CASSQALSTGADTEAFF. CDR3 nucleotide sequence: TGTGCCAGCAGCCAAGCCCTATCGACAGGGGCGGACACTGAAGCTTTCTTT.